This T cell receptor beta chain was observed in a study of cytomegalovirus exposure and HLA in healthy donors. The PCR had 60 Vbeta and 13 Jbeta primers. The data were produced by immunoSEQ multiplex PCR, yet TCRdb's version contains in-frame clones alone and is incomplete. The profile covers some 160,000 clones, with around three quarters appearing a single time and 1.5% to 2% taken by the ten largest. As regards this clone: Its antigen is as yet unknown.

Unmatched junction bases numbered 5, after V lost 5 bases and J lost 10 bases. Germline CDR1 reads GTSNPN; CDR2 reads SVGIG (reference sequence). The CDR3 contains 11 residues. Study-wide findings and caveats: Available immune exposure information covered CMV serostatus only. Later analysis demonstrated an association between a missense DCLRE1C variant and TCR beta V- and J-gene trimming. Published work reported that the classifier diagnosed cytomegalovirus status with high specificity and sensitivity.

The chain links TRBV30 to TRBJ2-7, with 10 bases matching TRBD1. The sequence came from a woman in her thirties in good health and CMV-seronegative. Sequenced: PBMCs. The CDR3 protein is CAWAGQGYQYF. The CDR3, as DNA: TGTGCCTGGGCGGGACAGGGGTATCAGTACTTC.